This T cell receptor beta chain was recorded in a study of blood T cells in healthy people across ages. General study results and limits: Roughly linearly, TCR beta diversity per million T cells fell as age increased. No one knew whether donors had CMV, which possibly confounded expanded clonotype changes. Unsorted PBMCs ruled out conclusive naive versus antigen-experienced comparison.

With a J-beta primer mix and a sample-barcoded 5' primer, a second PCR ran about 6 to 11 cycles. A template-switch adaptor that had 12 random nucleotides put a tag on each cDNA molecule. TCRdb fed the 5' RACE reads into MiXCR, producing one record per CDR3 protein. This table holds 700,000 to 900,000 distinct CDR3 sequences, less than 70% found once. This clonotype has more than one count but fewer than ten. The antigen remains undetermined. V lost 4 bases, J lost 14 bases, and 31 bases lay in between. The CDR3 covers 17 residues. The material sequenced was blood. V usage is TRBV12-3 or TRBV12-4 and J usage is TRBJ2-3; weak D call: TRBD2 (6 bases). This TCR derives from an elderly man in good health. CDR3 DNA sequence: TGTGCCAGCAGTTCTCCCTGGAGGGTCGGGGAGCACAGATACGCGTATTTT. Protein product: CASSSPWRVGEHRYAYF.